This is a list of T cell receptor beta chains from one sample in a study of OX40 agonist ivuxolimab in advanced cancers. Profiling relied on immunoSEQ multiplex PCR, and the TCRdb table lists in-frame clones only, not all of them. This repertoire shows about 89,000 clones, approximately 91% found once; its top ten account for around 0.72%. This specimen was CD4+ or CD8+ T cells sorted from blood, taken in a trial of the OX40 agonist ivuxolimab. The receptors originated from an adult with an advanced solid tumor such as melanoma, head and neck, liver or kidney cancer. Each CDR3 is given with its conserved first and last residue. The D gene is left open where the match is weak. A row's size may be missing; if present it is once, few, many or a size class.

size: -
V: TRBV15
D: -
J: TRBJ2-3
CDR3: CATSREAPGTDTQYF
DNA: TGTGCCACCAGCAGAGAAGCTCCTGGCACAGATACGCAGTATTTT

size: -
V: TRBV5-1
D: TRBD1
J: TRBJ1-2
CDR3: CASSLSGTEFTRDGYTF
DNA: TGCGCCAGCAGTCTTTCCGGGACAGAATTTACCAGGGATGGCTACACCTTC

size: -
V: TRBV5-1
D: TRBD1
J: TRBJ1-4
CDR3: CASKLQGASEKLFF
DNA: TGCGCCAGCAAGCTACAGGGGGCTAGTGAAAAACTGTTTTTT

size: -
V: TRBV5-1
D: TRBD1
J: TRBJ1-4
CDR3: CASSPVPQGAGAANEKLFF
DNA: TGCGCCAGCAGCCCCGTTCCTCAGGGGGCTGGGGCAGCTAATGAAAAACTGTTTTTT

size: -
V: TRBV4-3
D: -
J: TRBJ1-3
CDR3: CASSKGTDSGNTIYF
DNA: TGCGCCAGCAGCAAGGGGACGGACTCTGGAAACACCATATATTTT

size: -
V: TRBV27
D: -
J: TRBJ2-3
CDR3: CASSLRGLGTDTQYF
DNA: TGTGCCAGCAGTTTAAGAGGCCTAGGCACAGATACGCAGTATTTT

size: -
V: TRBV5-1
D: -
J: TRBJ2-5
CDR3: CASSFSGSETQYF
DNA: TGCGCCAGCAGCTTCTCGGGCTCGGAGACCCAGTACTTC

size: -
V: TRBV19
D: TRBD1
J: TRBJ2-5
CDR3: CASNRDRGGLETQYF
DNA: TGTGCCAGTAATCGCGACAGGGGGGGGTTAGAGACCCAGTACTTC

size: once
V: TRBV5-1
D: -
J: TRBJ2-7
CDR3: CASSLNGRPTYEQYF
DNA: TGCGCCAGCAGCTTGAACGGTCGCCCAACCTACGAGCAGTACTTC

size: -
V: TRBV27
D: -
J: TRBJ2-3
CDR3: CASRASGSDTQYF
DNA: TGTGCCAGCAGAGCCTCGGGGTCAGATACGCAGTATTTT

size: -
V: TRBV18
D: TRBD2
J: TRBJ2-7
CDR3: CASSPPSGRLVSEQYF
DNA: TGTGCCAGCTCACCCCCTAGCGGGAGGCTCGTCTCCGAGCAGTACTTC

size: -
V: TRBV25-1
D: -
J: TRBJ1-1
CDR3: CASSEEGRANTEAFF
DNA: TGTGCCAGCAGTGAAGAGGGGCGAGCGAACACTGAAGCTTTCTTT

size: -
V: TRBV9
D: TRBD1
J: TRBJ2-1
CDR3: CASSETGATYNEQFF
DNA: TGTGCCAGCAGCGAAACAGGGGCAACCTACAATGAGCAGTTCTTC

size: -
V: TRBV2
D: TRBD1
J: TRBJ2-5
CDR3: CASSAPGQGLGETQYF
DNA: TGTGCCAGCAGCGCCCCGGGACAGGGGCTGGGAGAGACCCAGTACTTC

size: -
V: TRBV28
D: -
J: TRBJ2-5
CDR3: CASSLRGPETQYF
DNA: TGTGCCAGCAGTTTGCGGGGTCCGGAGACCCAGTACTTC

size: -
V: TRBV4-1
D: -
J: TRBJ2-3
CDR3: CASSHHGVFTDTQYF
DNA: TGCGCCAGCAGCCATCACGGAGTCTTCACAGATACGCAGTATTTT

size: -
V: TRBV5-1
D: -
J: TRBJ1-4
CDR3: CASSYVSGPGEKLFF
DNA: TGCGCCAGCAGCTACGTCTCGGGCCCTGGTGAAAAACTGTTTTTT

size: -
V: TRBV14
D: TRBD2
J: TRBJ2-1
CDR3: CASSHFRASGYNEQFF
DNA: TGTGCCAGCAGCCATTTTAGGGCTAGCGGTTACAATGAGCAGTTCTTC

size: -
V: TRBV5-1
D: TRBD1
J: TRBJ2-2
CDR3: CASSLVGQGNTGELFF
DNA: TGCGCCAGCAGCTTGGTTGGACAGGGGAACACCGGGGAGCTGTTTTTT

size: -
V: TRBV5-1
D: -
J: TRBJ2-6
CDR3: CASSLGGISGANVLTF
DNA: TGCGCCAGCAGCTTGGGCGGCATCTCTGGGGCCAACGTCCTGACTTTC

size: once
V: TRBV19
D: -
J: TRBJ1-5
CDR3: CASSIRGDSNQPQHF
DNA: TGTGCCAGTAGTATTAGGGGGGATAGCAATCAGCCCCAGCATTTT

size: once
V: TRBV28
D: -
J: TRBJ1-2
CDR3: CASSPPRSYGYTF
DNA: TGTGCCAGCAGTCCCCCTCGCAGCTATGGCTACACCTTC

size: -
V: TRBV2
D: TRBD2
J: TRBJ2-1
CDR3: CASSDQGGSWNEQFF
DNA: TGTGCCAGCAGTGATCAGGGCGGGAGTTGGAATGAGCAGTTCTTC

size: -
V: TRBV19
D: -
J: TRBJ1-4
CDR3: CASSVLITASTNEKLFF
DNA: TGTGCCAGTAGTGTTCTAATTACGGCCTCAACTAATGAAAAACTGTTTTTT

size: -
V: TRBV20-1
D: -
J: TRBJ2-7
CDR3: CSAFLLYEQYF
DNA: TGCAGTGCTTTCTTACTTTACGAGCAGTACTTC

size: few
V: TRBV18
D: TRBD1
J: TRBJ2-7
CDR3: CASSPSPGGYEQYF
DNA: TGTGCCAGCTCACCGTCTCCAGGGGGCTACGAGCAGTACTTC

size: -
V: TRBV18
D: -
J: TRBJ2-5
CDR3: CASSPSLGGETQYF
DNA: TGTGCCAGCTCACCATCGTTGGGAGGAGAGACCCAGTACTTC

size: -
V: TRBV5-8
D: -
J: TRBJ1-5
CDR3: CASSLRVYSQPQHF
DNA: TGTGCCAGCAGCTTGCGGGTTTATAGTCAGCCCCAGCATTTT

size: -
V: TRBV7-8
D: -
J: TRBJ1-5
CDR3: CASSLALGNNQPQHF
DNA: TGTGCCAGCAGCTTAGCTTTAGGAAACAATCAGCCCCAGCATTTT

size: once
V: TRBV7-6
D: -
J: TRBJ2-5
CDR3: CASSPAGAYQETQYF
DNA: TGTGCCAGCAGCCCCGCAGGGGCCTACCAAGAGACCCAGTACTTC

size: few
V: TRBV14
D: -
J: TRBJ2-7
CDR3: CASSPPPPRTYEQYF
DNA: TGTGCCAGCAGCCCTCCCCCGCCTCGGACCTACGAGCAGTACTTC

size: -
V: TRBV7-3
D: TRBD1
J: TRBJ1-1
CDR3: CASSSGPGTGGRTEAFF
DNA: TGTGCCAGCAGCTCAGGTCCCGGGACAGGGGGACGGACTGAAGCTTTCTTT

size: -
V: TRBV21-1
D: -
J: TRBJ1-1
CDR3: CASSKVGGKAFF
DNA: TGTGCCAGCAGCAAAGTGGGGGGTAAAGCTTTCTTT

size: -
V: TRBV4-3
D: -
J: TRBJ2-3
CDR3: CASSQRQGTDTQYF
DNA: TGCGCCAGCAGCCAACGGCAGGGCACAGATACGCAGTATTTT

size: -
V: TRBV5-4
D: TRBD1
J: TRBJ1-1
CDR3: CASSPTGVMNTEAFF
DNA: TGTGCCAGCAGCCCTACAGGGGTTATGAACACTGAAGCTTTCTTT

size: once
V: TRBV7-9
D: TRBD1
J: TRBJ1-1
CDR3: CASSLAGQGLAFF
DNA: TGTGCCAGCAGCTTAGCCGGACAGGGGTTGGCTTTCTTT

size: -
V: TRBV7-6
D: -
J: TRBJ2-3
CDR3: CASSLVASSDTQYF
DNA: TGTGCCAGCAGCTTAGTTGCTAGCTCGGATACGCAGTATTTT

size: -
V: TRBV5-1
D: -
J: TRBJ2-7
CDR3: CASGSGGPPSYEQYF
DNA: TGCGCCAGCGGGTCAGGAGGACCCCCCTCCTACGAGCAGTACTTC

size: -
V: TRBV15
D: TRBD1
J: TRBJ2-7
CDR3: CATRDRGYEQYF
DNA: TGTGCCACCAGGGACAGGGGTTACGAGCAGTACTTC

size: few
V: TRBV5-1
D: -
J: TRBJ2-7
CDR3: CASSLEGRAYEQYF
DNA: TGCGCCAGCAGCTTGGAAGGCAGGGCCTACGAGCAGTACTTC

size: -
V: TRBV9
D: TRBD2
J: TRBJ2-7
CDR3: CASSVERTSIYEQYF
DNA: TGTGCCAGCAGCGTAGAAAGGACTAGCATCTACGAGCAGTACTTC

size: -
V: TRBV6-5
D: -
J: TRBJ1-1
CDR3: CASSYPDSPNTEAFF
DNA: TGTGCCAGCAGTTACCCGGACAGCCCGAACACTGAAGCTTTCTTT

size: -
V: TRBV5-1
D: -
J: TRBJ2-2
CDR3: CASSPRGPNTGELFF
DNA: TGCGCCAGCAGCCCCAGGGGTCCGAACACCGGGGAGCTGTTTTTT

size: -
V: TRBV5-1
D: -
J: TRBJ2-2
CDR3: CASSLETAANTGELFF
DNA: TGCGCCAGCAGCTTGGAAACGGCCGCGAACACCGGGGAGCTGTTTTTT

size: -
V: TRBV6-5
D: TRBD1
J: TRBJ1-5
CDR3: CASSRDRGVNQPQHF
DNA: TGTGCCAGCAGCCGCGACAGGGGGGTCAATCAGCCCCAGCATTTT

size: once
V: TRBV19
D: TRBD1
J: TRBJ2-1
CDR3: CASSTSGTGYNEQFF
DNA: TGTGCCAGTAGTACATCCGGGACAGGGTACAATGAGCAGTTCTTC